The entry that follows covers one TCR beta chain sequence. The entry originates in a study of blood T cell repertoires in COVID-19. Study-wide context: The origin of the acute and convalescent COVID-19 samples was the United States, Italy and Spain.

All enrollees were roughly 18 to 90 years old and from under 25 US areas. In the original analysis: Amplification from reference gene primers served as the basis for estimated nucleated cell counts. TCRdb's copy holds only in-frame clones and misses some; the assay was immunoSEQ multiplex PCR. D and trimming come from the DNA, and the V and J calls and clone size come from that table. Altogether about 150,000 clones are present, roughly 80% being singletons, with the ten largest covering 6.2%. V was clipped by 2 bases and J by 3 bases; unmatched bases: 3. The V gene's germline CDR1 is MNHNY and CDR2 SVGAGI (reference sequence). This CDR3 is 15 amino acids long.

The chain links TRBV6-6 to TRBJ1-2; 10 bases agree with TRBD1. This sequence was found in a middle-aged woman who had recovered from COVID-19. Specimen: PBMCs or T cells enriched from blood (not recorded which). The CDR3 DNA follows: TGTGCCAGCAGTTACGCCGGGACAGGGGACTATGGCTACACCTTC. Translating it yields CASSYAGTGDYGYTF.